One sample yielded the 19 T cell receptor beta chains listed below, sequenced in a study of shared clonotypes between healthy human individuals. TCRdb keeps only in-frame clones here, not all; method: immunoSEQ multiplex PCR. The profile shows 1.4 million to 1.5 million clones, 95% to 97% of them singletons. The specimen was naive CD4+ T cells sorted from blood. The subset: CD45RA+ positively selected. Every receptor here comes from a man aged 30 to 45 in good health.

The rearrangement links TRBV19 to TRBJ2-1; TRBD2 aligns across 9 bases. The germline gives CDR1 LNHDA, CDR2 SQIVND (reference sequence). With 2 bases clipped from V and 0 bases from J, the junction kept 8 bases outside the gene matches. The CDR3 extends over 18 amino acids. The CDR3 spells CASSITLAGITSYNEQFF. In DNA form, the CDR3 reads TGTGCCAGTAGTATAACCCTAGCGGGGATAACCTCCTACAATGAGCAGTTCTTC.

CDR3 in amino acids: CASSVLGLPSSYEQYF. CDR3 DNA sequence: TGTGCCAGCAGCGTGCTGGGACTACCGAGCTCCTACGAGCAGTACTTC. The chain couples TRBV5-4 to TRBJ2-7, with TRBD2 matching over 7 bases. CDR1 and CDR2 (germline): SGHNT, YYREEE (reference sequence). V gave up 4 bases and J gave up 0 bases; unmatched junction bases: 10. The CDR3 runs to 16 residues. Variable domain in full (rest from reference TRBV5-4 and TRBJ2-7): ETGVTQSPTHLIKTRGQQVTLRCSSQSGHNTVSWYQQALGQGPQFIFQYYREEENGRGNFPPRFSGLQFPNYSSELNVNALELDDSALYLCASSVLGLPSSYEQYFGPGTRLTVT.

With respect to this clone: The sample holds other DNA sequences that translate to the same CDR3. The gene calls are TRBV18 and TRBJ1-5, with TRBD1 as a possible D gene (6 bases). Trimming cost V 1 base and J 2 bases, with 9 bases left between them. There are 15 residues in the CDR3. The germline V gene has CDR1 KGHSH and CDR2 LQKENI. The CDR3 spells CASSPQGVGNQPQHF. The CDR3 DNA sequence: TGTGCCAGCTCACCACAGGGGGTCGGCAATCAGCCCCAGCATTTT.

This clone was detected only once. The gene calls are TRBV11-2 and TRBJ2-5; weak D call: TRBD2 (6 bases). CDR3 length equals 14 residues. Germline CDR1 reads SGHAT; CDR2 reads FQNNGV. Trimming took 0 bases from V and 1 from J, leaving 6 bases between them. CDR3 in amino acids: CASSLDGGQETQYF. CDR3 bases: TGTGCCAGCAGCTTAGACGGGGGCCAAGAGACCCAGTACTTC.

This sequence joins TRBV7-9 and TRBJ2-1; 10 nucleotides line up with TRBD2. The trim removed 4 bases at V and 0 bases at J, leaving 9 bases unmatched. The CDR3 loop spans 18 amino acids. Per the germline V gene, CDR1 is SEHNR and CDR2 is FQNEAQ (reference sequence). In nucleotides, the CDR3 is TGTGCCAGCAGCTCGCCGGGACTAGCGACGCGCTCCTACAATGAGCAGTTCTTC. Translation: CASSSPGLATRSYNEQFF. Looking up the rest from reference TRBV7-9 and TRBJ2-1 gives the full variable domain: DTGVSQNPRHKITKRGQNVTFRCDPISEHNRLYWYRQTLGQGPEFLTYFQNEAQLEKSRLLSDRFSAERPKGSFSTLEIQRTEQGDSAMYLCASSSPGLATRSYNEQFFGPGTRLTVL.

The chain has TRBV5-4 and TRBJ2-4; 7 bases map to TRBD1. The CDR3 extends over 17 amino acids. In germline, CDR1 is SGHNT, CDR2 YYREEE (reference sequence). J gave up 5 bases and V 2 bases, and 13 bases lay outside the gene matches. This chain's CDR3 is CASSLGPDRRLQNIQYF. The CDR3 DNA follows: TGTGCCAGCAGCTTAGGTCCGGACAGGCGCCTCCAAAACATTCAGTACTTC.

The gene calls are TRBV6-4 and TRBJ2-1; possibly TRBD2 for D (6 bases). CDR3 length equals 15 residues. The germline V gene encodes CDR1 MRHNA and CDR2 SNTAGT. V lost 6 bases, J lost 0 bases, and 12 bases lay in between. The CDR3: CASRASVSSYNEQFF. DNA for the CDR3: TGTGCCAGCAGGGCTAGCGTAAGCTCCTACAATGAGCAGTTCTTC.

In this sample, this clone turned up once. The genes are TRBV5-1 and TRBJ2-3; D is uncertain. V lost 1 base and J lost 6, with 9 bases in between. The CDR3 is 13 amino acids. Germline loops: CDR1 SGHRS, CDR2 YFSETQ. CDR3 sequence (DNA): TGCGCCAGCAGCTTGCCCACTACTGATACGCAGTATTTT. This sequence encodes CASSLPTTDTQYF.

The rearrangement uses TRBV5-1 and TRBJ2-2; TRBD1 matches at 9 bases. Germline values: CDR1 SGHRS, CDR2 YFSETQ. CDR3 length: 14 amino acids. With 4 bases clipped from V and 4 bases from J, the junction kept 2 bases outside the gene matches. The CDR3 reads CASSRTGVTGELFF. For the CDR3, the DNA is TGCGCCAGCAGCAGGACAGGGGTCACCGGGGAGCTGTTTTTT.

This clone was counted once. This sample also contains other DNA sequences that code for the same CDR3. This chain uses TRBV6-5 with TRBJ1-5; 8 nucleotides align to TRBD1. The J segment lost 1 base and the V segment lost 6 bases, leaving 5 bases of the junction unmatched. The germline gives CDR1 MNHEY, CDR2 SVGAGI. The CDR3 is 15 residues long. CDR3 region: CASSPDRGSNQPQHF. CDR3 coding DNA: TGTGCCAGCAGCCCCGACAGGGGAAGCAATCAGCCCCAGCATTTT.

V gene TRBV2 combines with J gene TRBJ1-3; 12 bases map to TRBD1. Losses at the gene ends were 4 bases for V and 1 base for J; bases not matched to a gene: 5. Germline CDR1 SNHLY, CDR2 FYNNEI. This CDR3 has 17 residues. The CDR3 spells CASSAGDRGRSGNTIYF. CDR3 bases: TGTGCCAGCAGTGCCGGGGACAGGGGGCGATCTGGAAACACCATATATTTT.

This rearrangement joins TRBV5-4 to TRBJ2-1, with D unresolved. The CDR3 contains 12 residues. Trimming cost V 1 base and J 7 bases, with 6 bases left between them. The germline V gene encodes CDR1 SGHNT and CDR2 YYREEE (reference sequence). CDR3 bases: TGTGCCAGCAGCTTGTCTCCGAATGAGCAGTTCTTC. This encodes CASSLSPNEQFF.

The genes are TRBV2 and TRBJ2-2; D is possibly TRBD1 or TRBD2 (5 bases each). Germline CDR1 SNHLY, CDR2 FYNNEI. V was trimmed by 7 bases and J by 0 bases, leaving 9 bases between them. The CDR3 runs to 14 residues. The CDR3 is CASKWGTNTGELFF. CDR3 nucleotides: TGTGCCAGCAAGTGGGGGACGAACACCGGGGAGCTGTTTTTT.

The V and J genes are TRBV15 and TRBJ1-1, with D uncertain. Trimming shortened V by 0 bases and J by 6 bases, and 8 bases separated the two germline ends. The CDR3 totals 13 residues. Germline CDR1 reads LNHNV; CDR2 reads YYDKDF (reference sequence). CDR3 nucleotides: TGTGCCACCAGCAGAGATACGGGCGCTGAAGCTTTCTTT. Amino acids: CATSRDTGAEAFF.

About this clone: The identical CDR3 is also encoded by other nucleotide sequences in the sample. This rearrangement joins TRBV30 to TRBJ1-3; D is unclear. The CDR3 is made up of 13 amino acids. Germline assignment: CDR1 GTSNPN and CDR2 SVGIG (reference sequence). V dropped 0 bases and J dropped 4 bases, with 7 bases sitting between them. CDR3 nucleotide sequence: TGTGCCTGGAGTGTTCGGGGAGGAAACACCATATATTTT. This translates into CAWSVRGGNTIYF.

This chain joins TRBV7-9 and TRBJ2-2; TRBD2 might be the D (5 bases). CDR3 length: 14 residues. Germline lookup yields CDR1 SEHNR and CDR2 FQNEAQ (reference sequence). Trimming left V 0 bases short and J 5 bases short, with 7 bases between. CDR3 sequence (DNA): TGTGCCAGCAGCTTAGCCGGGAAGACCGGGGAGCTGTTTTTT. Amino acids: CASSLAGKTGELFF.

The chain employs TRBV2 and TRBJ1-4; 7 bases are a match to TRBD1. Germline V gene sequence: CDR1 SNHLY, CDR2 FYNNEI. This CDR3 has 16 residues. Unmatched junction bases numbered 11, after V lost 6 bases and J lost 4 bases. In DNA form, the CDR3 reads TGTGCCAGCAGGGACAGGCTCCCAGCGGGTAATGAAAAACTGTTTTTT. Its protein is CASRDRLPAGNEKLFF.

The chain is built from TRBV7-9 and TRBJ2-3; tentative D call: TRBD2 (6 bases). The CDR3 contains 14 residues. The V end was cut by 1 base, the J end by 3 bases, with 8 bases between. The germline gives CDR1 SEHNR, CDR2 FQNEAQ (reference sequence). CDR3 in amino acids: CASSLVEGTDTQYF. CDR3 DNA: TGTGCCAGCAGCTTAGTGGAGGGGACAGATACGCAGTATTTT.

This chain joins TRBV5-1 and TRBJ2-5, with 10 bases identical to TRBD2. The length of the CDR3 is 16 residues. The germline gives CDR1 SGHRS, CDR2 YFSETQ. With V trimmed by 6 bases and J by 5 bases, 13 bases remained unmatched. In DNA, the CDR3 is TGCGCCAGCACCACTGGAGCGGGAGGGGGGAAGGAGACCCAGTACTTC. It codes for CASTTGAGGGKETQYF.